This TCR beta chain was observed in a study of beta chain features in type 1 diabetes. Study at large: All samples yielded roughly 110 million examined sorted cells. Findings of the study overall: Equally in patients and controls, shorter templates might have been favored by PCR. Shorter TCRB CDR3s, moderately but significantly so, were found in Type 1 diabetes patients in all four CD4+ subsets.

Expressed TCRB transcripts were sequenced because the entire RNA isolate underwent reverse transcription. Around 4 million reads per sample were averaged for naive, central memory and regulatory samples. Profiled with immunoSEQ multiplex PCR; TCRdb holds only in-frame clones, not every one. The sample includes 50,000 to 70,000 clones, roughly 52% of them seen just once. Using CD45RO/CCR7/CD25/CD127/CD95/CD27, CD4+ naive, central memory, regulatory and stem cell-like memory cells were sorted. Trimming cost V 8 bases and J 3 bases, with 13 bases left between them. Per the germline V gene, CDR1 is LNHDA and CDR2 is SQIVND (reference sequence). The CDR3 is 14 amino acids. Regarding this clone: Its cognate antigen is unknown.

The rearrangement uses TRBV19 and TRBJ2-2; possibly TRBD1 for D (5 bases). Sequencing input: Tregs from blood. The receptor was isolated from a woman between 40 and 55 years old with type 1 diabetes. CDR3 in DNA: TGTGCCAGTCTGGGAACAGGCGACACCGGGGAGCTGTTTTTT. Its translation: CASLGTGDTGELFF.